These 11 T cell receptor beta chains share one sample of origin, sequenced in a study of blood T cell repertoires in COVID-19. Sequenced by immunoSEQ multiplex PCR; TCRdb stores in-frame clones only, minus some. The sample yields some 45,000 clones, 80% to 90% seen once. Sequenced: peripheral blood. These receptors were collected from a human donor with active COVID-19. The donor label of this sample is uncertain.

The gene calls are TRBV25-1 and TRBJ2-5; 9 positions match TRBD1. The junction had 6 bases not matched to a gene; V was cut back by 2 bases and J by 5 bases. CDR1 is MGHDK and CDR2 is SYGVNS in the germline V gene. The CDR3 is 15 amino acids. CDR3 bases: TGTGCCAGCAGTGAAGGACAGGGGAGGATCGAGACCCAGTACTTC. It yields the protein CASSEGQGRIETQYF.

V gene TRBV9 combines with J gene TRBJ1-1; D unresolved. Trimming removed 0 bases at V and 2 bases at J, with 8 bases between. Germline CDR1 and CDR2: SGDLS and YYNGEE. This CDR3 has 14 amino acids. The DNA of the CDR3 is TGTGCCAGCAGCGTAGCGCAGATCAACACTGAAGCTTTCTTT. Its protein product is CASSVAQINTEAFF.

For the CDR3, the DNA is TGTGCCAGCTCACCCGGACAGGCCGTCTATGGCTACACCTTC. Its translation: CASSPGQAVYGYTF. The V and J genes are TRBV18 and TRBJ1-2; TRBD1 agrees at 7 bases. Germline V lookup: CDR1 KGHSH, CDR2 LQKENI. This CDR3 spans 14 amino acids. With 3 bases clipped from V and 4 bases from J, the junction kept 5 bases outside the gene matches.

The chain has TRBV6-5 and TRBJ2-1, with TRBD1 identical over 7 bases. The CDR3 covers 15 residues. V shed 6 bases and J 1 base; nucleotides not matched to a gene: 6. Germline assignment: CDR1 MNHEY and CDR2 SVGAGI. The chain's CDR3 is CASRLPGQSYNEQFF. CDR3 bases: TGTGCCAGCAGGCTTCCGGGACAGTCCTACAATGAGCAGTTCTTC.

This clone is a singleton in its sample. The chain carries TRBV27 and TRBJ1-5; 7 bases line up with TRBD1. The V segment lost 4 bases and the J segment 3 bases; nucleotides outside the gene matches: 6. The CDR3 length is 15 residues. Germline V gene sequence: CDR1 MNHEY, CDR2 SMNVEV (reference sequence). The CDR3 region has the DNA TGTGCCAGCAGTTCGTACAGGGGCGTCAATCAGCCCCAGCATTTT. This sequence encodes CASSSYRGVNQPQHF.

This clone is a singleton in its sample. This chain uses TRBV11-2 with TRBJ1-2; D gene uncertain. The CDR3 loop spans 16 amino acids. Germline V gene data show CDR1 as SGHAT and CDR2 as FQNNGV. Trimming shortened V by 1 base and J by 0 bases, and 12 bases separated the two germline ends. In DNA form, the CDR3 reads TGTGCCAGCAGCTTAGTAGGTGGAGGGTCTAACTATGGCTACACCTTC. This translates into CASSLVGGGSNYGYTF.

This chain links TRBV7-2 with TRBJ2-7; TRBD2 matches 9 bases. The CDR3 is 13 residues long. Germline V lookup: CDR1 SGHTA, CDR2 FQGNSA. V was clipped by 6 bases and J by 12 bases; unmatched bases: 12. CDR3: CASRPPGLAPMYF. The DNA for the CDR3 is TGTGCCAGCAGACCCCCGGGACTAGCCCCAATGTACTTC.

CDR3 region: CASSPGTPPNTEAFF. CDR3 in DNA: TGTGCCAGCAGTCCCGGGACACCTCCGAACACTGAAGCTTTCTTT. V gene TRBV6-6 combines with J gene TRBJ1-1, with D possibly matching TRBD1 (6 bases). From germline, CDR1 is MNHNY and CDR2 SVGAGI (reference sequence). Trimming stripped 5 bases from V and 1 base from J, with 14 bases between. This CDR3 has 15 residues.

The chain's CDR3 is CASSKGQGSFYEQYF. The DNA for the CDR3 is TGTGCCAGCAGTAAGGGACAGGGAAGCTTCTACGAGCAGTACTTC. V is TRBV2 and J is TRBJ2-7; 9 bases line up with TRBD1. This CDR3 comprises 15 residues. Per germline, CDR1 SNHLY and CDR2 FYNNEI. The V gene end was trimmed by 5 bases and the J gene end by 3 bases; junction bases not matched to a gene: 8.

The chain employs TRBV18 and TRBJ2-7; TRBD1 agrees at 11 bases. Trimming cost V 3 bases and J 6 bases; bases outside gene matches: 13. The CDR3 length is 17 residues. The germline V gene encodes CDR1 KGHSH and CDR2 LQKENI. The CDR3 bases are TGTGCCAGCTCACCCATCGCAAGCCGGGACAGGGGGAGCGAGCAGTACTTC. This codes for CASSPIASRDRGSEQYF.

This clone was detected only once. V usage is TRBV28 and J usage is TRBJ2-7, with a weak D call TRBD2 (5 bases). The CDR3 extends over 14 amino acids. Trimming took 2 bases from V and 6 from J, leaving 14 bases between them. In germline, CDR1 is MDHEN, CDR2 SYDVKM. The CDR3 DNA follows: TGTGCCAGCAGTTTAGTCGGGGTAGGGCGCGAGCAGTACTTC. It is translated as CASSLVGVGREQYF.